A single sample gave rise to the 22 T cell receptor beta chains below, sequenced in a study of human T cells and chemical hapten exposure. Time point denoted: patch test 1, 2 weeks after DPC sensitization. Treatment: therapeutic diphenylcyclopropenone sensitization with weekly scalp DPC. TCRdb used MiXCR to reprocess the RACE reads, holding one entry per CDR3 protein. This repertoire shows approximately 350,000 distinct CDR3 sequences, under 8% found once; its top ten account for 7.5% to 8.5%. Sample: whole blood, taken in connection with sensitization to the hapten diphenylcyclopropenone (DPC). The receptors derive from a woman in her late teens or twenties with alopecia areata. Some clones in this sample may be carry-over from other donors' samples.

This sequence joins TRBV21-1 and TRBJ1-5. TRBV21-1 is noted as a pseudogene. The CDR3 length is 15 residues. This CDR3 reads CASSRRLKSNQPQHF. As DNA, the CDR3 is TGTGCCAGCAGCAGGCGGCTTAAAAGCAATCAGCCCCAGCATTTT.

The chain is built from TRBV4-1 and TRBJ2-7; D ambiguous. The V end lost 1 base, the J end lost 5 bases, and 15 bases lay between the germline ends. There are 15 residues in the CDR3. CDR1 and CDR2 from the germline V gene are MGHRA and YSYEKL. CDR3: CASSQVSGPKDEQYF. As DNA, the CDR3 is TGCGCCAGCAGCCAAGTCTCCGGGCCTAAGGACGAGCAGTACTTC.

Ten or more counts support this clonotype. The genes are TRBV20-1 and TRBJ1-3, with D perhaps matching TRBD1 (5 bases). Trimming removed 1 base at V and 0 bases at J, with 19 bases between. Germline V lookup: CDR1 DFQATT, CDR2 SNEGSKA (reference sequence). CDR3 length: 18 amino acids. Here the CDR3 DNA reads TGCAGTGCTAGAGGGCGCCCAGGGCCCGCTAGCTCTGGAAACACCATATATTTT. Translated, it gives CSARGRPGPASSGNTIYF.

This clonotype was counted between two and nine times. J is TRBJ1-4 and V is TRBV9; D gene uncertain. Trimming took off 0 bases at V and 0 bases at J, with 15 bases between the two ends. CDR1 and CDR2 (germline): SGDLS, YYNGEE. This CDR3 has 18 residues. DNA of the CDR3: TGTGCCAGCAGCGTAGGGTTGTCCGAACTCGCAACTAATGAAAAACTGTTTTTT. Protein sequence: CASSVGLSELATNEKLFF.

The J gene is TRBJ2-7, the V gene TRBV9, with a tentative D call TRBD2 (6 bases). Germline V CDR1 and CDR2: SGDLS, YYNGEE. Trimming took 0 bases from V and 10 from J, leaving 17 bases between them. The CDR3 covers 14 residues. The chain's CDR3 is CASSVEGTPQVQYF. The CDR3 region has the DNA TGTGCCAGCAGCGTAGAGGGGACTCCTCAAGTCCAGTACTTC.

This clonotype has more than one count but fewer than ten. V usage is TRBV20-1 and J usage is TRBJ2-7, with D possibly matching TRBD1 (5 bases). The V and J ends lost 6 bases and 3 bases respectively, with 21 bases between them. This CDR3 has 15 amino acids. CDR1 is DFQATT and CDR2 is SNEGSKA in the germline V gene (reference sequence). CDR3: CSAPRRQGVDYEQYF. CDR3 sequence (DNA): TGCAGTGCCCCTAGAAGGCAGGGCGTGGACTACGAGCAGTACTTC.

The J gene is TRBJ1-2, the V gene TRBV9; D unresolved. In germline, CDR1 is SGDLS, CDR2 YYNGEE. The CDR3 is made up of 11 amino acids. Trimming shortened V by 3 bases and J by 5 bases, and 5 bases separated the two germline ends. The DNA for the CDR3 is TGTGCCAGCAGCGGGATGTATGGCTACACCTTC. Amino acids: CASSGMYGYTF.

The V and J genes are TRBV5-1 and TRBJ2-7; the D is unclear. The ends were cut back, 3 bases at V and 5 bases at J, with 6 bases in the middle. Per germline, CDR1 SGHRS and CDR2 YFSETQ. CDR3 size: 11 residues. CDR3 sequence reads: CASSSGDEQYF. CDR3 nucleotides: TGCGCCAGCAGCTCTGGGGACGAGCAGTACTTC.

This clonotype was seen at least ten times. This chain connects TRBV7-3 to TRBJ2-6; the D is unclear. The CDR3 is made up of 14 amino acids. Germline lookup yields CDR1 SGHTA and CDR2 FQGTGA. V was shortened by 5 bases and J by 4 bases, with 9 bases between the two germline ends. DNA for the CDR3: TGTGCCAGCAGCGGTGTGTACGGGGCCAACGTCCTGACTTTC. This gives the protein CASSGVYGANVLTF.

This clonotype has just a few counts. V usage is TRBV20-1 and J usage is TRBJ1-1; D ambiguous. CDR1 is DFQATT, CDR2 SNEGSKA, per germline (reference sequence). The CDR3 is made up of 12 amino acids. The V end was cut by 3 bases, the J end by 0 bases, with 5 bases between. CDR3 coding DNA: TGCAGTGCTAGCAAAATGAACACTGAAGCTTTCTTT. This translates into CSASKMNTEAFF.

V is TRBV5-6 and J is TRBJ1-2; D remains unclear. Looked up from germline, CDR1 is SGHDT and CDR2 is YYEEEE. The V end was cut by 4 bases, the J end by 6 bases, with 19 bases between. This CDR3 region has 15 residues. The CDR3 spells CASSRGGMVADGYTF. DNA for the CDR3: TGTGCCAGCAGCCGCGGAGGGATGGTCGCGGATGGCTACACCTTC. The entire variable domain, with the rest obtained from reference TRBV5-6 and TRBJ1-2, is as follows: DAGVTQSPTHLIKTRGQQVTLRCSPKSGHDTVSWYQQALGQGPQFIFQYYEEEERQRGNFPDRFSGHQFPNYSSELNVNALLLGDSALYLCASSRGGMVADGYTFGSGTRLTVV.

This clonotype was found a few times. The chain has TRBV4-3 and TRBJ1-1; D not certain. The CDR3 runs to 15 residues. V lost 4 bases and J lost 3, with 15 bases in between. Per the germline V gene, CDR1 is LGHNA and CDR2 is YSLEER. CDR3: CASSLQYPADTEAFF. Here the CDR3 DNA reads TGCGCCAGCAGCCTTCAATACCCCGCGGACACTGAAGCTTTCTTT.

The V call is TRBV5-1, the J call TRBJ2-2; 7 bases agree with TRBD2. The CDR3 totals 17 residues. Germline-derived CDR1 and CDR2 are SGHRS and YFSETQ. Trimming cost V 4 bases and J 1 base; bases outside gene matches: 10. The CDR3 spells CASSMLGASGNTGELFF. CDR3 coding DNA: TGCGCCAGCAGCATGCTGGGCGCTAGCGGGAACACCGGGGAGCTGTTTTTT.

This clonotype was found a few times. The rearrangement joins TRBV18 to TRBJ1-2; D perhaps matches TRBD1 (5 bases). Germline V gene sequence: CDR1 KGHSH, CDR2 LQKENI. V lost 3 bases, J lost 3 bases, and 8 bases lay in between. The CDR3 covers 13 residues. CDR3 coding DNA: TGTGCCAGCTCACCGTCGGGGGACTATGGCTACACCTTC. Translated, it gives CASSPSGDYGYTF.

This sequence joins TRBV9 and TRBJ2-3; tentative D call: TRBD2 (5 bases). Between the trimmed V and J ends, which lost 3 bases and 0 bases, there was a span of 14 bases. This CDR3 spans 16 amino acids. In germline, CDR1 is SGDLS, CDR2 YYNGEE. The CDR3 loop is CASSENTRTSTDTQYF. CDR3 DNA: TGTGCCAGCAGCGAAAATACTAGAACTAGCACAGATACGCAGTATTTT.

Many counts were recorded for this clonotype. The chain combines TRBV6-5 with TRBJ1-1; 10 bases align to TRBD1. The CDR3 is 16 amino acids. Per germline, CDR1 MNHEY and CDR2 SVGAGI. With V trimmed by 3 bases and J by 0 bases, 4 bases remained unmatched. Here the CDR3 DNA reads TGTGCCAGCAGTTATTCCGGGACAGGGGTGAACACTGAAGCTTTCTTT. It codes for CASSYSGTGVNTEAFF.

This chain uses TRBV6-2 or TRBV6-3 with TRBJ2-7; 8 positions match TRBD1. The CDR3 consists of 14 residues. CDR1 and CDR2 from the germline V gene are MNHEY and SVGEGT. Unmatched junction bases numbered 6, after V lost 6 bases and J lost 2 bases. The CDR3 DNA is TGTGCCAGCAGCAATACAGGGGGAGCCTACGAGCAGTACTTC. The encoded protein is CASSNTGGAYEQYF.

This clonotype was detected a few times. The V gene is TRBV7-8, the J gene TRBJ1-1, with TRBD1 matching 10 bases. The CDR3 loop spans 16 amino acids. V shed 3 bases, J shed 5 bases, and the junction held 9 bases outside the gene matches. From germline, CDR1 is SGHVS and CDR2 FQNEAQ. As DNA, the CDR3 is TGTGCCAGCAGCTTCGACAGGGGGCAAGGTTGGACTGAAGCTTTCTTT. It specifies CASSFDRGQGWTEAFF.

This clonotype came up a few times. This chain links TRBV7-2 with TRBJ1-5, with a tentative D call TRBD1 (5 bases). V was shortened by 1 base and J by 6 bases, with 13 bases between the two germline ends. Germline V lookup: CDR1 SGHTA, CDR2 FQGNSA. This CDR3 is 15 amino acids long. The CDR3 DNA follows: TGTGCCAGCAGCTTAGAGGGGCTAAGAAGTCAGCCCCAGCATTTT. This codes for CASSLEGLRSQPQHF. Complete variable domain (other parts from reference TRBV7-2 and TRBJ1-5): GAGVSQSPSNKVTEKGKDVELRCDPISGHTALYWYRQSLGQGLEFLIYFQGNSAPDKSGLPSDRFSAERTGGSVSTLTIQRTQQEDSAVYLCASSLEGLRSQPQHFGDGTRLSIL.

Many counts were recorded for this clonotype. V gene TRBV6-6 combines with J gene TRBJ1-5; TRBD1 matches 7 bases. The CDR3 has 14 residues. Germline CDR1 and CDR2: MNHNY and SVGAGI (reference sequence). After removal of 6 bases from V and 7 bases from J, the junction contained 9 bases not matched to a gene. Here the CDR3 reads CASRNPGGAQPQHF. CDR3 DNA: TGTGCCAGCAGAAATCCAGGGGGGGCCCAGCCCCAGCATTTT.

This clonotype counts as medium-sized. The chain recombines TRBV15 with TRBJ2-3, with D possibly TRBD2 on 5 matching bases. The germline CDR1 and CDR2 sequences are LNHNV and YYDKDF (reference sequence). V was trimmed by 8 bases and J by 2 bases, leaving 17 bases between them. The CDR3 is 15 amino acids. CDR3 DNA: TGTGCCACCTCGGTTGAGGGCTTGGCCACAGATACGCAGTATTTT. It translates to CATSVEGLATDTQYF.

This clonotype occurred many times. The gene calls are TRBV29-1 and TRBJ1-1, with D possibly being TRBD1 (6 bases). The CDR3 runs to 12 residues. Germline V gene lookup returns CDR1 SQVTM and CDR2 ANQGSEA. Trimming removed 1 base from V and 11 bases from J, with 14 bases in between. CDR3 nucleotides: TGCAGCGTTGAAGCGGGGGGCCCAGGTGCTTTCTTT. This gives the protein CSVEAGGPGAFF.